This T cell receptor (beta chain) comes out of a study of shared clonotypes between healthy human individuals. This clone was seen only once. Donors were healthy HIV-negative adults without recent acute infections or vaccinations. Splitting the CD4+ cells yielded a CD45RA+ naive subset and a CD45RA-negative memory subset. Every immunoSEQ plate was one replicate of a subset's evenly spread DNA. Clones were sequenced by immunoSEQ multiplex PCR, and TCRdb holds only the in-frame ones, with some missing. The data contain about 2 million clones, 85% to 95% of them singletons. Sample: naive CD4+ T cells sorted from blood. Subset indicated: CD45RA+ positively selected. The TCR was taken from a man aged 18-30 years in good health.

The CDR3, as DNA: TGTGCCTGGAATAGGTTTGTAAACACTGAAGCTTTCTTT. Its translation: CAWNRFVNTEAFF. The chain couples TRBV30 to TRBJ1-1; D gene ambiguous. The CDR3 contains 13 residues. The V and J ends lost 4 bases and 2 bases respectively, with 11 bases between them. Germline CDR1 is GTSNPN and CDR2 is SVGIG (reference sequence). The full variable domain, completed using reference TRBV30 and TRBJ1-1, is SQTIHQWPATLVQPVGSPLSLECTVEGTSNPNLYWYRQAAGRGLQLLFYSVGIGQISSEVPQNLSASRPQDRQFILSSKKLLLSDSGFYLCAWNRFVNTEAFFGQGTRLTVV.